The clone carrying this TCR beta chain was found a few times. Its antigen remains unknown. This specimen belongs to a study of Ad26.COV2.S vaccination and SARS-CoV-2 variants. Study-level information: The authors gave Ad26.COV2.S intramuscularly, either once or twice 56 days apart.

Treatment here: 15 to 20 received Ad26.COV2.S at low or high dose, single or two shots; 5 received placebo; per-sample allocation not given. The study sampled participants on day 63 after the first vaccine or placebo injection. Findings and caveats of the study: Measurements of TCR breadth and depth may have given underestimates of the total T cell responses. Vaccine and placebo groups showed comparable non-spike TCR breadth.

Sequencing was performed with immunoSEQ multiplex PCR; in TCRdb, only in-frame clones are kept and a portion is missing. The sample records 300,000 to 500,000 clones, about 88% being singletons. Per germline, CDR1 SGHDT and CDR2 YYEEEE. This CDR3 region has 12 residues. Trimming pared 3 bases from V and 4 bases from J, leaving 8 bases between. This receptor was taken from a person between 18 and 60 years old who received the Ad26.COV2.S COVID-19 vaccine or a placebo. This chain uses TRBV5-6 with TRBJ2-7; D not resolved. Source: peripheral blood, taken in a trial of Ad26.COV2.S vaccine versus placebo. The CDR3 bases are TGTGCCAGCAGCTCGACGGCATACGAGCAGTACTTC. Residues: CASSSTAYEQYF.